Below, 8 T cell receptor beta chains from the same sample are listed, as sequenced in a study of blood T cell repertoires in COVID-19. Using immunoSEQ multiplex PCR, the repertoire was profiled, and TCRdb retains in-frame clones only, with some absent. This sample has roughly 150,000 clones; about 86% occur once, and the top ten carry roughly 18%. The sequencing input was peripheral blood. These receptors originate from a woman aged 80 or over with acute or convalescent COVID-19.

This clone showed up just once. The chain combines TRBV7-8 with TRBJ1-1; D possibly corresponds to TRBD1 (5 bases). The CDR3 is 16 residues long. V was trimmed by 4 bases and J by 4 bases, leaving 19 bases between them. The germline V gene has CDR1 SGHVS and CDR2 FQNEAQ. The CDR3 coding sequence is TGTGCCAGCAGCTCCCCCAGGGCAAGCTGGGGCACTGAAGCTTTCTTT. It specifies CASSSPRASWGTEAFF.

This chain connects TRBV5-8 to TRBJ2-5, with 10 bases lining up with TRBD2. The CDR3 has 15 amino acids. CDR1 and CDR2 from the germline V gene are SGHTS and YDEGEE. Losses at the gene ends were 5 bases for V and 2 bases for J; bases not matched to a gene: 6. DNA for the CDR3: TGTGCCAGCAGATTAGGACTAGCGGCTCAAGAGACCCAGTACTTC. This encodes CASRLGLAAQETQYF.

The J gene is TRBJ2-3, the V gene TRBV28; D is uncertain. This CDR3 spans 11 amino acids. V was clipped by 5 bases and J by 8 bases, with 8 bases between them. The germline gives CDR1 MDHEN, CDR2 SYDVKM. The CDR3 reads CASSEHATQYF. CDR3 bases: TGTGCCAGCAGTGAGCATGCTACGCAGTATTTT. Complete variable domain (other parts from reference TRBV28 and TRBJ2-3): DVKVTQSSRYLVKRTGEKVFLECVQDMDHENMFWYRQDPGLGLRLIYFSYDVKMKEKGDIPEGYSVSREKKERFSLILESASTNQTSMYLCASSEHATQYFGPGTRLTVL.

This sequence joins TRBV4-1 and TRBJ2-5; maybe TRBD2 (6 bases). CDR1 is MGHRA, CDR2 YSYEKL, per germline. Trimming cost V 2 bases and J 9 bases, with 16 bases left between them. The CDR3 totals 14 residues. CDR3 coding DNA: TGCGCCAGCAGCCAAAGCCCCACTAGCCACTCCCAGTACTTC. Translated, it gives CASSQSPTSHSQYF.

As DNA, the CDR3 is TGCGCCAGCAGCCCGGGACTAGCGGGGGGCCTAGGACCAAGCACAGATACGCAGTATTTT. Its protein is CASSPGLAGGLGPSTDTQYF. This rearrangement joins TRBV5-1 to TRBJ2-3; 15 nucleotides line up with TRBD2. The CDR3 consists of 20 residues. Per the germline V gene, CDR1 is SGHRS and CDR2 is YFSETQ. Trimming at V came to 4 bases and at J to 0 bases, leaving 12 bases not matched to a gene.

In its sample, this clone was seen once. V and J are TRBV28 and TRBJ1-1, with a weak D call TRBD1 (5 bases). Trimming shortened V by 6 bases and J by 2 bases, and 16 bases separated the two germline ends. This CDR3 has 15 amino acids. CDR1 MDHEN and CDR2 SYDVKM come from the germline V gene. CDR3: CASSNSGPLNTEAFF. Here the CDR3 DNA reads TGTGCCAGCAGCAATTCAGGGCCACTCAACACTGAAGCTTTCTTT.

This rearrangement joins TRBV5-4 to TRBJ2-7; 8 nucleotides align to TRBD2. This CDR3 comprises 14 residues. With 3 bases clipped from V and 3 bases from J, the junction kept 5 bases outside the gene matches. In germline, CDR1 is SGHNT, CDR2 YYREEE (reference sequence). CDR3 sequence (DNA): TGTGCCAGCAGCTATAGCGGGAAAGTCTACGAGCAGTACTTC. It yields the protein CASSYSGKVYEQYF.

This chain connects TRBV9 to TRBJ2-1; the match to TRBD2 covers 8 bases. The CDR3 is 16 residues long. Germline assignment: CDR1 SGDLS and CDR2 YYNGEE. V dropped 0 bases and J dropped 4; count of bases not matched to a gene: 6. The CDR3 region is CASSVAASGLYNEQFF. In DNA, the CDR3 is TGTGCCAGCAGCGTAGCGGCTAGCGGGTTGTACAATGAGCAGTTCTTC.